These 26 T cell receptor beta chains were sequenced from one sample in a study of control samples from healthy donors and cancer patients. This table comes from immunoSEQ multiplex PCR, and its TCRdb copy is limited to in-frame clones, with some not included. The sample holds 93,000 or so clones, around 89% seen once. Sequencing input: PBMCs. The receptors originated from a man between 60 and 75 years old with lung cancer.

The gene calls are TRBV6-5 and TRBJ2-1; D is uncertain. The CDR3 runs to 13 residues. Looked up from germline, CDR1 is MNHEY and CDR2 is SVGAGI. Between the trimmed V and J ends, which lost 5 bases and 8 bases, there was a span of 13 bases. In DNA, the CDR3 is TGTGCCAGCAGTCTGAGCGATGAAGATGAGCAGTTCTTC. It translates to CASSLSDEDEQFF.

The CDR3 DNA reads TGTGCCAGCAGCGTAGGTGTGGGACTAGATTTAACAGATACGCAGTATTTT. Its translation is CASSVGVGLDLTDTQYF. The chain recombines TRBV9 with TRBJ2-3; TRBD2 agrees at 8 bases. With 0 bases clipped from V and 3 bases from J, the junction kept 9 bases outside the gene matches. The CDR3 runs to 17 residues. Germline V gene lookup returns CDR1 SGDLS and CDR2 YYNGEE.

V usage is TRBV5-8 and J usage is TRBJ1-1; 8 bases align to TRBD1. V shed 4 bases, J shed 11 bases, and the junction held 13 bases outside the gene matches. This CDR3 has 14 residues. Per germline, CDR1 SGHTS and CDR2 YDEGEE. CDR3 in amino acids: CASSPQYTQGGAFF. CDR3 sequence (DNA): TGTGCCAGCAGCCCTCAATATACACAGGGGGGGGCTTTCTTT.

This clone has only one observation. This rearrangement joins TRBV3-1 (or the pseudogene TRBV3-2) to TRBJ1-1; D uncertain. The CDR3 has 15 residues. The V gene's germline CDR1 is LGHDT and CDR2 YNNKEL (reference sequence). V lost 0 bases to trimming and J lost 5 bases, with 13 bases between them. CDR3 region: CASSQDLVARTEAFF. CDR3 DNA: TGTGCCAGCAGCCAAGATCTAGTGGCGAGGACTGAAGCTTTCTTT.

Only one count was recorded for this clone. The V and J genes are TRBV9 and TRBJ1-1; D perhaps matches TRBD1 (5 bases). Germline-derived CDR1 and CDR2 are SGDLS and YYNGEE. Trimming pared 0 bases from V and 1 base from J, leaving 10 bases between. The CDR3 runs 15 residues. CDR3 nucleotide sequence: TGTGCCAGCAGCGTAGACGGGGGGAGGAACACTGAAGCTTTCTTT. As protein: CASSVDGGRNTEAFF.

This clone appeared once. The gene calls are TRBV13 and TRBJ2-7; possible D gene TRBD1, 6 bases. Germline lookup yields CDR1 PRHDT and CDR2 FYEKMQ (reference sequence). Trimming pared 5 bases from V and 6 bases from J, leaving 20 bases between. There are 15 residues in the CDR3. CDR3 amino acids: CASSDKYQGNSEQYF. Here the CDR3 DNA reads TGTGCCAGCAGCGACAAGTATCAGGGGAATTCCGAGCAGTACTTC.

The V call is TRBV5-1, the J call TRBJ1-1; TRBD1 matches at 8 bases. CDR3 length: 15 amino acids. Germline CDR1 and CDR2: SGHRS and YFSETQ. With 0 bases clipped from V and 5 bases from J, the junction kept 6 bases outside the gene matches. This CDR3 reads CASSLATGGRTEAFF. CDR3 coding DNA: TGCGCCAGCAGCTTGGCCACAGGGGGACGTACTGAAGCTTTCTTT.

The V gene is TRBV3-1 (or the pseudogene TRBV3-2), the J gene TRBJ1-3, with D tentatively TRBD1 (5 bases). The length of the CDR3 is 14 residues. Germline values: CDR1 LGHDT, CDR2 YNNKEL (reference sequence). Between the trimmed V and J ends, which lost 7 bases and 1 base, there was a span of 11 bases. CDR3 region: CASKYGTSGNTIYF. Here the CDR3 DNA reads TGTGCCAGCAAATACGGGACTTCTGGAAACACCATATATTTT.

The CDR3 spells CASSVDLGRETQYF. The DNA for the CDR3 is TGTGCCAGCAGCGTAGATTTGGGGCGTGAGACCCAGTACTTC. The V call is TRBV9, the J call TRBJ2-5, with D perhaps TRBD1 (5 bases). CDR3 size: 14 residues. The germline CDR1 and CDR2 sequences are SGDLS and YYNGEE. V was trimmed by 0 bases and J by 5 bases, leaving 11 bases between them.

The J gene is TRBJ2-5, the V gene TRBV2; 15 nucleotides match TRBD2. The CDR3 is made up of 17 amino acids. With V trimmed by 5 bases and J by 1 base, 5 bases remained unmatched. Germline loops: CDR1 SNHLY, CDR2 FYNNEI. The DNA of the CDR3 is TGTGCCAGCAGTCCCGGACTAGCGGGGGGGTTCCAAGAGACCCAGTACTTC. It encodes CASSPGLAGGFQETQYF. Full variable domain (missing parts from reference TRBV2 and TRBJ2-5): EPEVTQTPSHQVTQMGQEVILRCVPISNHLYFYWYRQILGQKVEFLVSFYNNEISEKSEIFDDQFSVERPDGSNFTLKIRSTKLEDSAMYFCASSPGLAGGFQETQYFGPGTRLLVL.

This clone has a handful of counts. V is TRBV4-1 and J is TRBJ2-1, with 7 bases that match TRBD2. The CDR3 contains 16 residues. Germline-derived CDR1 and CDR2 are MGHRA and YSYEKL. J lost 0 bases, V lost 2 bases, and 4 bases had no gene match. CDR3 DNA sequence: TGCGCCAGCAGCCAACGGGGGAGGGACTCCTACAATGAGCAGTTCTTC. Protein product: CASSQRGRDSYNEQFF.

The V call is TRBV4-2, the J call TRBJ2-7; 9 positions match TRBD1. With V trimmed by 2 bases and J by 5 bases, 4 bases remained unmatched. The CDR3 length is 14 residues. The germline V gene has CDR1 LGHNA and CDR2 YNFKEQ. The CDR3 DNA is TGTGCCAGCAGCCAACTCCGGGACAGGGACGAGCAGTACTTC. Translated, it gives CASSQLRDRDEQYF.

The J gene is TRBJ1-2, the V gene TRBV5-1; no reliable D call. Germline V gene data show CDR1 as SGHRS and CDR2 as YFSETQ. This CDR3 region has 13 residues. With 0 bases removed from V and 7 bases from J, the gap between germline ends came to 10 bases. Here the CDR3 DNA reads TGCGCCAGCAGCTTGGAGGTTTCAGTTGGCTACACCTTC. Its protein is CASSLEVSVGYTF.

CDR3 in amino acids: CAWSARLGQGASYGYTF. The CDR3 DNA follows: TGTGCCTGGAGTGCCCGCCTCGGACAGGGGGCGAGCTATGGCTACACCTTC. This chain uses TRBV30 with TRBJ1-2, with 11 nucleotides matching TRBD1. This CDR3 has 17 residues. The germline gives CDR1 GTSNPN, CDR2 SVGIG (reference sequence). The junction had 11 bases not matched to a gene; V was cut back by 1 base and J by 4 bases.

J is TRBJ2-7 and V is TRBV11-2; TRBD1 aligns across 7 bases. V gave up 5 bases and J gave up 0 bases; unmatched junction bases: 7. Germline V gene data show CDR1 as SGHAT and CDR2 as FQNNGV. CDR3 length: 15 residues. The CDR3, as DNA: TGTGCCAGCAGCCGTGGGACAGAAAGCTCCTACGAGCAGTACTTC. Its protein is CASSRGTESSYEQYF.

The CDR3 DNA reads as TGTGCCAGCAGCCCAGGCGTGGATACGCAGTATTTT. Translation gives CASSPGVDTQYF. The chain has TRBV9 and TRBJ2-3; the D is unclear. The CDR3 has 12 residues. With 4 bases removed from V and 6 bases from J, the gap between germline ends came to 9 bases. Germline V gives CDR1 SGDLS, CDR2 YYNGEE.

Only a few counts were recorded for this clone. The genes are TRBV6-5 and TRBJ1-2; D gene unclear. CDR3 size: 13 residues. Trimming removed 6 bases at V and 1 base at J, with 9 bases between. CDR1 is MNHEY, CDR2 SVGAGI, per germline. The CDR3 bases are TGTGCCAGCAGAGTAGACAATAACTATGGCTACACCTTC. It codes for CASRVDNNYGYTF.

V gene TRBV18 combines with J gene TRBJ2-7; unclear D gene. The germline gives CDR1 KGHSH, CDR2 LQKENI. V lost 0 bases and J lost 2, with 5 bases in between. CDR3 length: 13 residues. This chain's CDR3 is CASSPPSAYEQYV. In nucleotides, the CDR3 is TGTGCCAGCTCACCACCGTCAGCCTACGAGCAGTACGTC.

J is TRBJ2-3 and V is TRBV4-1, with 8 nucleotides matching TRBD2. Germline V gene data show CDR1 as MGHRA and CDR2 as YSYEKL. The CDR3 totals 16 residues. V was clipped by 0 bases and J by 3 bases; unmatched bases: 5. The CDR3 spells CASSQDQGGGTDTQYF. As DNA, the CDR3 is TGCGCCAGCAGCCAAGATCAAGGCGGGGGGACAGATACGCAGTATTTT.

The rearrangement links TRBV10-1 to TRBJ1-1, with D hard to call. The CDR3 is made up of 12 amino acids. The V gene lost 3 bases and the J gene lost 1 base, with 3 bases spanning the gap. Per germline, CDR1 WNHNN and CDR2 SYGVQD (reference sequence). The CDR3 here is CASSDQNTEAFF. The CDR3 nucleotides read TGCGCCAGCAGTGATCAGAACACTGAAGCTTTCTTT.

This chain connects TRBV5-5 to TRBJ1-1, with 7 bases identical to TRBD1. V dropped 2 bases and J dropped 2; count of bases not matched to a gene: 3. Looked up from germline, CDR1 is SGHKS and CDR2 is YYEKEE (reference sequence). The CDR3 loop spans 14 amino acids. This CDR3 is CASSFRGINTEAFF. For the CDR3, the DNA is TGTGCCAGCAGCTTCAGGGGGATAAACACTGAAGCTTTCTTT. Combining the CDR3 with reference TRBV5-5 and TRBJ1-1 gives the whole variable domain DAGVTQSPTHLIKTRGQQVTLRCSPISGHKSVSWYQQVLGQGPQFIFQYYEKEERGRGNFPDRFSARQFPNYSSELNVNALLLGDSALYLCASSFRGINTEAFFGQGTRLTVV.

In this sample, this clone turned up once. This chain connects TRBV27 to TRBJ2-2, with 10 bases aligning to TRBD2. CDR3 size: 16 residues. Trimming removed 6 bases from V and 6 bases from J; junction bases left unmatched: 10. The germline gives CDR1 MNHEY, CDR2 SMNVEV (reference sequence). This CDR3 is CASSSIRLAGAGELFF. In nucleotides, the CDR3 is TGTGCCAGCAGCTCGATTCGACTAGCGGGCGCCGGGGAGCTGTTTTTT.

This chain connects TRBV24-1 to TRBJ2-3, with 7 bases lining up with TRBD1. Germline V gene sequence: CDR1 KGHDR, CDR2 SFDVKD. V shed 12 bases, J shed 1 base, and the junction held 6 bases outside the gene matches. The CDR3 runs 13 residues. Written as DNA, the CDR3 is TGTGCCGCCTCAGGGGGAGGCACAGATACGCAGTATTTT. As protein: CAASGGGTDTQYF.

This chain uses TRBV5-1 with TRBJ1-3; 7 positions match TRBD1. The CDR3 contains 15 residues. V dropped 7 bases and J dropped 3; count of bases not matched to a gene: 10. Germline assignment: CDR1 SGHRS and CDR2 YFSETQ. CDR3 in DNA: TGCGCCAGCCCCGGGGAGGGGGCAGATGGAAACACCATATATTTT. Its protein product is CASPGEGADGNTIYF.

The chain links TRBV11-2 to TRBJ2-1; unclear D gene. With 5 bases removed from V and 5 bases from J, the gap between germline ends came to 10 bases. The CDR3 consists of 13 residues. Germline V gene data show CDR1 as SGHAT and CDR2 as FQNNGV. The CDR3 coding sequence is TGTGCCAGCAGCAAGAGGATTAACAATGAGCAGTTCTTC. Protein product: CASSKRINNEQFF.

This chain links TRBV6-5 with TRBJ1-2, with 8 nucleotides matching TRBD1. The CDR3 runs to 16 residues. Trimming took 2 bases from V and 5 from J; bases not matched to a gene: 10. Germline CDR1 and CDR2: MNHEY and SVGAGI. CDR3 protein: CASSYRGVNRGYGYTF. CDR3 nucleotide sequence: TGTGCCAGCAGTTACAGGGGCGTTAACAGGGGGTATGGCTACACCTTC.